This is a list of T cell receptor beta chains from one sample in a study of a mutant IDH1 vaccine in newly diagnosed glioma. Method: immunoSEQ multiplex PCR; TCRdb's copy keeps in-frame clones and lacks some. The profile shows some 23,000 clones, around 77% of them singletons. Their specific antigens are unknown. Sequenced here: PBMCs, sampled from a glioma patient whose treatment included an IDH1 peptide vaccine. The source of these receptors is a woman younger than 30 with glioma. The CDR3 runs from the conserved cysteine through the conserved F or W.

V gene	J gene	CDR3 protein
TRBV5-1	TRBJ1-2	CASSEAQGGYGYTF
TRBV14	TRBJ2-1	CASSQVLAGGHEQFF
TRBV28	TRBJ2-7	CASSSAGGPSYEQYF
TRBV27	TRBJ2-2	CASNVSRTPDTGELFF
TRBV9	TRBJ2-3	CASSVFAGRADTQYF
TRBV11-2	TRBJ1-2	CASSTRDRGRANYGYTF
TRBV6-4	TRBJ2-3	CASSGKGGTDTQYF
TRBV4-2	TRBJ1-2	CASSPGGGSNYGYTF
TRBV29-1	TRBJ1-1	CSVEDVRRDQAFF
TRBV6-6	TRBJ2-1	CASSYSTPPEQFF
TRBV5-5	TRBJ2-7	CASSLEGRGSLYEQYF
TRBV21-1	TRBJ2-2	CASSKDRAWFDDTGELFF
TRBV2	TRBJ2-3	CASSPQGTSTDTQYF